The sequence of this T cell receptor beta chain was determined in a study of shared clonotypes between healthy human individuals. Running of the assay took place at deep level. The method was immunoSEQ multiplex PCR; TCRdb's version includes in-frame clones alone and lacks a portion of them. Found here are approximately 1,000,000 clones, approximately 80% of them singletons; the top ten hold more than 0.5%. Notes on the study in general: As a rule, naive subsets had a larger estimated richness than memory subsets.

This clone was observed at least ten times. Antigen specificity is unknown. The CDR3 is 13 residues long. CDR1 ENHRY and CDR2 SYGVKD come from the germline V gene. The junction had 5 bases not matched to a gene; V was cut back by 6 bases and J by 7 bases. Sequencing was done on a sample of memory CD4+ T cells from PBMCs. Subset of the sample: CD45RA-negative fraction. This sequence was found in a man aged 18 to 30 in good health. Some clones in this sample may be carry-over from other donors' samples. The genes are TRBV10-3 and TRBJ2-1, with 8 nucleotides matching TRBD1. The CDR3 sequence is CAIRTTGVNEQFF. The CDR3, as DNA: TGTGCCATCAGGACGACAGGGGTAAATGAGCAGTTCTTC.